The clone carrying this T cell receptor gamma chain was found a few times. A read error may explain this, as a much larger clone is one base away. The same CDR3 can be traced to other DNA sequences in this sample. Germline CDR1 and CDR2: EGSNGY and YDSYNSKV. The CDR3 runs 15 residues. Genomic DNA came from ten approximately 5-µm formalin-fixed paraffin-embedded scrolls per case. This record belongs to a study of intestinal T cells in coeliac disease. LymphoTrack primers amplified TRG sequences from 200 to 250 ng of biopsy DNA. TCRdb re-called the multiplex PCR reads through CATT. Of 600 to 900 gamma-chain clones in the sample, 49% are singletons; the top ten hold about a sixth.

The chain carries TRGV2 and TRGJP2. This TCR derives from a human donor who served as a control with a normal duodenal biopsy, not a healthy volunteer. Sequencing was performed on a duodenal biopsy. The CDR3 here is CATWDYGSSDWIKTF. The CDR3 region has the DNA TGTGCCACCTGGGACTACGGAAGTAGTGATTGGATCAAGACGTTC.